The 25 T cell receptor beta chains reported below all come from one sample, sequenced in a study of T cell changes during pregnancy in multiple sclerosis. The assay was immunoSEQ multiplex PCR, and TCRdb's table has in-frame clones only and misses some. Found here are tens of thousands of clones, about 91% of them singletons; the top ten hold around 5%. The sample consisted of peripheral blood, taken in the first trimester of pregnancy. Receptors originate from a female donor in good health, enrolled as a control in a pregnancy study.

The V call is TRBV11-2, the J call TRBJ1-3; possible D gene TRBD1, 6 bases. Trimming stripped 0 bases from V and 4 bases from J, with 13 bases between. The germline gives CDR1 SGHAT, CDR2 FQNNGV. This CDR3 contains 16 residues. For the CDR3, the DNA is TGTGCCAGCAGCTTAGATCCGGCAGGGGCGGGAAACACCATATATTTT. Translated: CASSLDPAGAGNTIYF.

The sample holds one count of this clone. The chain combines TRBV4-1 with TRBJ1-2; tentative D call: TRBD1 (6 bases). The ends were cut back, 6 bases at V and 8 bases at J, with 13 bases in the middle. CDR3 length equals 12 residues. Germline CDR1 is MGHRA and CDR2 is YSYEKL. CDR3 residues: CASSLTGYGYTF. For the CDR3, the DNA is TGCGCCAGCAGTCTCACAGGGTACGGCTACACCTTC.

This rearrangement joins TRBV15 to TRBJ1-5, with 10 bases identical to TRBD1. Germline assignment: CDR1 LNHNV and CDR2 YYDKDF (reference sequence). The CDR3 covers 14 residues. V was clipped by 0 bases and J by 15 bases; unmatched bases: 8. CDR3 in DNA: TGTGCCACCAGCAGAGATGGACAGGGGGACCCCAGGCATTTT. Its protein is CATSRDGQGDPRHF.

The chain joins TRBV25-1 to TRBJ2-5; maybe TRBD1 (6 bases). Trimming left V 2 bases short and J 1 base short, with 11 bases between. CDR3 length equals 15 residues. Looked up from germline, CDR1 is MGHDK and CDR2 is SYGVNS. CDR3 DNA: TGTGCCAGCAGTGAACAGGGGACCATCCAAGAGACCCAGTACTTC. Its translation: CASSEQGTIQETQYF.

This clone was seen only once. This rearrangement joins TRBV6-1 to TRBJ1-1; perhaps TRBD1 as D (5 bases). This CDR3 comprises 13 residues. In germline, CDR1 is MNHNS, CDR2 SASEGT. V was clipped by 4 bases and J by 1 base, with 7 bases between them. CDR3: CASSATGNTEAFF. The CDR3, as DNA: TGTGCCAGCAGTGCCACAGGGAACACTGAAGCTTTCTTT.

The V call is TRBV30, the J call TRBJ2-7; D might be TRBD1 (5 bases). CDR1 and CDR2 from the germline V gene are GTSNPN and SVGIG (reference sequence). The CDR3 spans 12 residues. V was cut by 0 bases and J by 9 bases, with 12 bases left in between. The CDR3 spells CAWSVGPRWQYF. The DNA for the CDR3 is TGTGCCTGGAGTGTGGGGCCTAGATGGCAGTACTTC.

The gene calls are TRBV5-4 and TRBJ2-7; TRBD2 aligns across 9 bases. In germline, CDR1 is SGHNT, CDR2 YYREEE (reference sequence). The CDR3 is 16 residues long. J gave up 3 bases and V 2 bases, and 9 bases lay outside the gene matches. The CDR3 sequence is CASSFIPGLAVYEQYF. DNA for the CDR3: TGTGCCAGCAGCTTTATACCGGGACTAGCAGTCTACGAGCAGTACTTC. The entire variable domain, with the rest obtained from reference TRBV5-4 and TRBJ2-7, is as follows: ETGVTQSPTHLIKTRGQQVTLRCSSQSGHNTVSWYQQALGQGPQFIFQYYREEENGRGNFPPRFSGLQFPNYSSELNVNALELDDSALYLCASSFIPGLAVYEQYFGPGTRLTVT.

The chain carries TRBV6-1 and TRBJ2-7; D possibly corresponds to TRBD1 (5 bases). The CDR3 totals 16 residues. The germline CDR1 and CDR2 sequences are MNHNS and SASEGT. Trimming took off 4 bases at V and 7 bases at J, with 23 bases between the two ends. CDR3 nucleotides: TGTGCCAGCAGTGGGGGTGGGGCCGTTAGATTGGGGGAGCAGTACTTC. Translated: CASSGGGAVRLGEQYF.

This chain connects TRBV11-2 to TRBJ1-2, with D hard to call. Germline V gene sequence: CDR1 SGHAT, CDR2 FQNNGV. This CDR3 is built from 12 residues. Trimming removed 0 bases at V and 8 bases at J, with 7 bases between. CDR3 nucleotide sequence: TGTGCCAGCAGCTTAGATGAGGGCGGCTACACCTTC. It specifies CASSLDEGGYTF.

CDR3 residues: CASSGGGGNYGYTF. For the CDR3, the DNA is TGCGCCAGCAGCGGGGGAGGGGGGAACTATGGCTACACCTTC. V is TRBV5-1 and J is TRBJ1-2, with a possible D match to TRBD1 (6 bases). The CDR3 is 14 amino acids. Deletions cut 4 bases from V and 2 bases from J, with 12 bases between. CDR1 SGHRS and CDR2 YFSETQ come from the germline V gene.

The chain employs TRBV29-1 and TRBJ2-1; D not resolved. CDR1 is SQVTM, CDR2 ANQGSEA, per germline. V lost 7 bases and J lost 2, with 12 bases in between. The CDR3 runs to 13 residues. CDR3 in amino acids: CSASESTYNEQFF. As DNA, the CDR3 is TGCAGCGCCTCCGAGAGCACCTACAATGAGCAGTTCTTC.

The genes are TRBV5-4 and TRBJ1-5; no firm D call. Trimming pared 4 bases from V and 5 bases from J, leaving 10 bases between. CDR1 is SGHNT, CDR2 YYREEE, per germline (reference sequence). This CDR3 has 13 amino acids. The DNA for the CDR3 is TGTGCCAGCAGCCTCCTCTTTGATCAGCCCCAGCATTTT. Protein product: CASSLLFDQPQHF.

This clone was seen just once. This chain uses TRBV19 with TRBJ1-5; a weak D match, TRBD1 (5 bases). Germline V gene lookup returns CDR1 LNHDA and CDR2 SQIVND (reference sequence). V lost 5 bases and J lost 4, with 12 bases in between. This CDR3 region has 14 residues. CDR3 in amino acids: CASSGASSNQPQHF. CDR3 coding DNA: TGTGCCAGTAGTGGGGCAAGTTCTAATCAGCCCCAGCATTTT.

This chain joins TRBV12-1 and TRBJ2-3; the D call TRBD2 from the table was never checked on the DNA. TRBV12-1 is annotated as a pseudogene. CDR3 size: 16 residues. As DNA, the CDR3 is TGTGCCAGCATGAACCCGGGACTAGCGGGAGTGGATACGCAGTATTTT. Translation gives CASMNPGLAGVDTQYF.

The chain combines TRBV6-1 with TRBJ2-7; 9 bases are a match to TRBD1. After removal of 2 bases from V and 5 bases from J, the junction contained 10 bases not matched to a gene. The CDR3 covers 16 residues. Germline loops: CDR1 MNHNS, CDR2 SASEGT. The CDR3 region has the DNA TGTGCCAGCAGTGAACATGTGGGACAGGGAGCCCACGAGCAGTACTTC. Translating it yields CASSEHVGQGAHEQYF.

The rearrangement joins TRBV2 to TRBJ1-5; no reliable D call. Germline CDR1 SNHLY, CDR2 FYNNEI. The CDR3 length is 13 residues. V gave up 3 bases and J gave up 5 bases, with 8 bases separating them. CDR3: CASSDGEYQPQHF. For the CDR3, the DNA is TGTGCCAGCAGTGATGGGGAGTATCAGCCCCAGCATTTT.

The CDR3 reads CASGRNEQFF. In DNA form, the CDR3 reads TGTGCCAGCGGCAGGAATGAGCAGTTCTTC. The chain links TRBV19 to TRBJ2-1; D is undetermined. The ends were cut back, 9 bases at V and 7 bases at J, with 7 bases in the middle. There are 10 residues in the CDR3. The germline CDR1 and CDR2 sequences are LNHDA and SQIVND (reference sequence).

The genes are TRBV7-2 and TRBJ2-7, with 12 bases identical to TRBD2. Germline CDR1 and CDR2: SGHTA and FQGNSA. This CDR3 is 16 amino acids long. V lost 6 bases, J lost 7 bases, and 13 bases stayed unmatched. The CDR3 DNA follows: TGTGCCAGCAGTCCCCCCGGACTAGCGGGGAGGGGTGAGCAGTACTTC. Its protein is CASSPPGLAGRGEQYF.

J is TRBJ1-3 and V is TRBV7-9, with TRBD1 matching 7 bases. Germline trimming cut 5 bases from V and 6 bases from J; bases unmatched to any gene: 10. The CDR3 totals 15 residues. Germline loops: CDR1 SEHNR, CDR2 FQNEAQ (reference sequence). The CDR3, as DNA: TGTGCCAGCAGCCCTGCGGGGACAGCCCAAAACACCATATATTTT. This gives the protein CASSPAGTAQNTIYF.

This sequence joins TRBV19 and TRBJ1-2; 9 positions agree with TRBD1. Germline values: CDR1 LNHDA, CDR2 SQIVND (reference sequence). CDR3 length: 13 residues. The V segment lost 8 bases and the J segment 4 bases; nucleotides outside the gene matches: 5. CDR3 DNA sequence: TGTGCCAGTGCCCGGGGACAGGGCTATGGCTACACCTTC. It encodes CASARGQGYGYTF. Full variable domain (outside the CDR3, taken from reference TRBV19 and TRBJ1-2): DGGITQSPKYLFRKEGQNVTLSCEQNLNHDAMYWYRQDPGQGLRLIYYSQIVNDFQKGDIAEGYSVSREKKESFPLTVTSAQKNPTAFYLCASARGQGYGYTFGSGTRLTVV.

The CDR3 protein is CASSFSIGTGSYEQYF. The CDR3 coding sequence is TGTGCCAGCAGCTTCTCCATAGGGACAGGATCCTACGAGCAGTACTTC. The chain carries TRBV11-3 and TRBJ2-7; 8 bases line up with TRBD1. V lost 3 bases and J lost 1; bases outside the gene matches: 8. Germline assignment: CDR1 SGHNT and CDR2 YENEEA. There are 16 residues in the CDR3. Based on the CDR3 plus reference TRBV11-3 and TRBJ2-7, the full variable domain is EAGVVQSPRYKIIEKKQPVAFWCNPISGHNTLYWYLQNLGQGPELLIRYENEEAVDDSQLPKDRFSAERLKGVDSTLKIQPAELGDSAVYLCASSFSIGTGSYEQYFGPGTRLTVT.

The DNA of the CDR3 is TGTGCCAGCAGCCTCCGCGGGACAGGGGCTAGCTCCTACGAGCAGTACTTC. As protein: CASSLRGTGASSYEQYF. The chain employs TRBV7-8 and TRBJ2-7; 10 nucleotides line up with TRBD1. Germline-derived CDR1 and CDR2 are SGHVS and FQNEAQ. The CDR3 covers 17 residues. J lost 0 bases, V lost 5 bases, and 10 bases had no gene match.

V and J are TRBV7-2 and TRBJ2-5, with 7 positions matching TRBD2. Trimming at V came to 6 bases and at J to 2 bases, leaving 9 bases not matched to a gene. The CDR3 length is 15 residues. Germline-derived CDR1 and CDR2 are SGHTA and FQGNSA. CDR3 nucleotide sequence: TGTGCCAGCAGTCTATGGGAGGGACGGCAAGAGACCCAGTACTTC. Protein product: CASSLWEGRQETQYF.

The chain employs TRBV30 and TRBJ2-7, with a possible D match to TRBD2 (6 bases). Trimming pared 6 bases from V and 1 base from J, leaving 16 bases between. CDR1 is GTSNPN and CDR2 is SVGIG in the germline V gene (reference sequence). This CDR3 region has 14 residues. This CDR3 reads CACGRDGWSYEQYF. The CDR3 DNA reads TGTGCCTGCGGGCGGGACGGGTGGTCCTACGAGCAGTACTTC.

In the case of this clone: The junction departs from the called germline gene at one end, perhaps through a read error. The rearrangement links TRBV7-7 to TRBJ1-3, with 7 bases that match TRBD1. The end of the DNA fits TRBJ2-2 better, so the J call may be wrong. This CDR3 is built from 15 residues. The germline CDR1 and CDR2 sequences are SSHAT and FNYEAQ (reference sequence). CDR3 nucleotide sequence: TGTGCTAGCAGCCCAAGACAGGGATCAACCGGGGAGCTGTTTTTT. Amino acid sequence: CASSPRQGSTGELFF.